A single T cell receptor (beta chain) is shown here with its context. The data stem from a study of blood T cell repertoires in COVID-19. Study details: Some COVID-19 samples were acute and others convalescent; all came from the United States, Italy and Spain. PBMCs, B-cell-depleted T cells, or T cells were the source of the cDNA or gDNA that made up the material.

V lost 0 bases to trimming and J lost 0 bases, with 7 bases between them. CDR1 is SGHDT and CDR2 is YYEEEE in the germline V gene. This CDR3 region has 14 residues. Authors' analysis steps: Amplification from reference gene primers served as the basis for estimated nucleated cell counts. Using immunoSEQ multiplex PCR, the repertoire was profiled, and TCRdb retains in-frame clones only, with some absent. V and J calls and clone size are given by that table; D and trimming were obtained from the DNA. The data contain roughly 290,000 clones, about 86% of them singletons. This TCR was sampled from a woman under 40 who had recovered from COVID-19. Sequenced sample: peripheral blood. The rearrangement joins TRBV5-6 to TRBJ2-7, with D uncertain. The CDR3: CASSLGPISYEQYF. The DNA of the CDR3 is TGTGCCAGCAGCTTGGGGCCGATCTCCTACGAGCAGTACTTC. Drawing the rest from reference TRBV5-6 and TRBJ2-7, the complete variable domain is DAGVTQSPTHLIKTRGQQVTLRCSPKSGHDTVSWYQQALGQGPQFIFQYYEEEERQRGNFPDRFSGHQFPNYSSELNVNALLLGDSALYLCASSLGPISYEQYFGPGTRLTVT.